The source of this TCR beta chain is a study of blood T cell repertoires in COVID-19. Germline V gene data show CDR1 as SEHNR and CDR2 as FQNEAQ (reference sequence). The V gene lost 6 bases and the J gene lost 3 bases, with 12 bases spanning the gap. CDR3 size: 13 residues. Assay used: immunoSEQ multiplex PCR; TCRdb lists only in-frame clones, some missing. The sample includes tens of thousands of clones, around 83% of them seen just once. This sequence was found in a woman in her fifties or sixties with acute or convalescent COVID-19. The rearrangement uses TRBV7-9 and TRBJ2-7; D unresolved. Specimen: peripheral blood. CDR3 region: CASSLAQDYEQYF. DNA for the CDR3: TGTGCCAGCAGTCTTGCGCAGGACTACGAGCAGTACTTC.